The clone carrying this T cell receptor (beta chain) showed up just a few times. The data derive from a study of cytotoxic CD8 clonotypes in ibrutinib-treated CLL. Deletions cut 0 bases from V and 7 bases from J, with 13 bases between. Germline V CDR1 and CDR2: MNHEY, SVGAGI. This CDR3 has 15 residues. This table comes from immunoSEQ multiplex PCR, and its TCRdb copy is limited to in-frame clones, with some not included. The sample has approximately 92,000 clones; roughly four fifths are singletons. This receptor was obtained from a human donor with chronic lymphocytic leukemia. This chain connects TRBV6-5 to TRBJ1-5; no definite D call. Sequences were derived from PBMCs, sampled after 24 months of ibrutinib treatment. DNA for the CDR3: TGTGCCAGCAGTTACTCTTTAGGGTTCGGGCAGCCCCAGCATTTT. It specifies CASSYSLGFGQPQHF.